These 10 T cell receptor beta chains were all obtained from the same sample, sequenced in a study of T cells expressing NK-cell markers. No DNA is given; TCRdb re-called the 5' RACE reads and lists each CDR3 protein once. The sample is made up of over 150,000 distinct CDR3 sequences, and the top ten hold 37% of it. Sequences were obtained from blood T cells: a sorted CD56 or NKG2C T cell subset, CD4+ or CD8+ T cells, or bulk PBMC T cells (not recorded which). The receptors stem from a woman in her 50s in good health.

The V gene is TRBV2, the J gene TRBJ1-4; TCRdb selects TRBD1, and the lack of DNA leaves this call unchecked. CDR1 and CDR2 (germline): SNHLY, FYNNEI. This CDR3 has 16 residues. The CDR3 protein is CASSRTGAPLLDKLFF.

The V and J genes are TRBV25-1 and TRBJ2-5; TCRdb outputs TRBD1, but without DNA this stays unchecked. CDR1 MGHDK and CDR2 SYGVNS come from the germline V gene. The CDR3 runs to 11 residues. CDR3 loop: CAAAAGATQYF. Full variable domain (missing parts from reference TRBV25-1 and TRBJ2-5): EADIYQTPRYLVIGTGKKITLECSQTMGHDKMYWYQQDPGMELHLIHYSYGVNSTEKGDLSSESTVSRIRTEHFPLTLESARPSHTSQYLCAAAAGATQYFGPGTRLLVL.

The rearrangement uses TRBV28 and TRBJ2-1; as DNA is missing, the TRBD1 call by TCRdb cannot be tested. In germline, CDR1 is MDHEN, CDR2 SYDVKM. CDR3 size: 16 residues. CDR3 sequence reads: CASSFGGRVGTNEQFF.

The chain carries TRBV12-3 or TRBV12-4 and TRBJ2-2; TCRdb outputs TRBD2, but without DNA this stays unchecked. The CDR3 spans 16 residues. CDR3 sequence reads: CASSSRLSRAGGELFF.

The rearrangement links TRBV5-1 to TRBJ2-3; lacking DNA, the TRBD1 call made by TCRdb goes unchecked. The germline CDR1 and CDR2 sequences are SGHRS and YFSETQ. The CDR3 extends over 16 amino acids. The CDR3 reads CASSLPVDRGSDTQYF.

J is TRBJ2-7 and V is TRBV4-1; the D call from TCRdb, TRBD2, cannot be confirmed without DNA. CDR1 and CDR2 from the germline V gene are MGHRA and YSYEKL. The length of the CDR3 is 16 residues. The CDR3 here is CASSQLLAGGPYEQYF.

The CDR3 reads CASSEAGTAYEQYF. The gene calls are TRBV2 and TRBJ2-7; there is no DNA to check the TCRdb D call of TRBD1. CDR1 SNHLY and CDR2 FYNNEI come from the germline V gene. The CDR3 has 14 residues.

This sequence joins TRBV5-1 and TRBJ2-3; the D gene TCRdb calls, TRBD2, cannot be checked with no DNA. The CDR3 consists of 16 residues. Per germline, CDR1 SGHRS and CDR2 YFSETQ. CDR3 residues: CASRKETSLSTDTQYF.

The V call is TRBV9, the J call TRBJ1-4; TCRdb outputs TRBD1, but without DNA this stays unchecked. In germline, CDR1 is SGDLS, CDR2 YYNGEE. The CDR3 is made up of 16 amino acids. The CDR3 reads CASSVRWDGTNEKLFF.

CDR3 region: CASSQGQGVGDTQYF. This chain joins TRBV3-1 and TRBJ2-3; the TCRdb D gene call, TRBD1, has no DNA to confirm it. From germline, CDR1 is LGHDT and CDR2 YNNKEL (reference sequence). This CDR3 region has 15 residues.